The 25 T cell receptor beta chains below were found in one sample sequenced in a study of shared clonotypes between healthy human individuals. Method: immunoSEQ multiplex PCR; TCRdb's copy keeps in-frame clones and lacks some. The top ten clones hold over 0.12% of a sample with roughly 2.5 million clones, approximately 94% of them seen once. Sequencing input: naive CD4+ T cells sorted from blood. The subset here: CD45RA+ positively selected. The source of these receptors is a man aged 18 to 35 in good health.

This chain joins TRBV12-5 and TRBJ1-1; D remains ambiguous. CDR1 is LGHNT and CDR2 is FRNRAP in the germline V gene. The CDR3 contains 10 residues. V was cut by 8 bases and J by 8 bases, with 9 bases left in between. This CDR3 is CASSHLEAFF. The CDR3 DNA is TGTGCTAGTTCCCACCTCGAAGCTTTCTTT.

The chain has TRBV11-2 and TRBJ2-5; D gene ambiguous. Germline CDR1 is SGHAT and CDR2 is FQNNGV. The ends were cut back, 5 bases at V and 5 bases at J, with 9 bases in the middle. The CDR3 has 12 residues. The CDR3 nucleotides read TGTGCCAGCAGCCAAGCCCGGGAGACCCAGTACTTC. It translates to CASSQARETQYF. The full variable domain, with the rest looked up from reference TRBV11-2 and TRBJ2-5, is EAGVAQSPRYKIIEKRQSVAFWCNPISGHATLYWYQQILGQGPKLLIQFQNNGVVDDSQLPKDRFSAERLKGVDSTLKIQPAKLEDSAVYLCASSQARETQYFGPGTRLLVL.

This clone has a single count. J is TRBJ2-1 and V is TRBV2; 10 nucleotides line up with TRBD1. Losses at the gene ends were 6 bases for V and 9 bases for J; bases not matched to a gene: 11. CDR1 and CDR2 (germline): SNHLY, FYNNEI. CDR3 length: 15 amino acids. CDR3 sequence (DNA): TGTGCCAGCAGGACCGGGACAGGGGATATCCGTGAGCAGTTCTTC. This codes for CASRTGTGDIREQFF.

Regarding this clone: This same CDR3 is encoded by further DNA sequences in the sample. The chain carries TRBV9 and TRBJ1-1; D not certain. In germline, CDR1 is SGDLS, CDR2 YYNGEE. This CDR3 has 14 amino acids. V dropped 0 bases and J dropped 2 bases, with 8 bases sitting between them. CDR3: CASSVAGVNTEAFF. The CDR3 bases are TGTGCCAGCAGCGTAGCGGGTGTCAACACTGAAGCTTTCTTT.

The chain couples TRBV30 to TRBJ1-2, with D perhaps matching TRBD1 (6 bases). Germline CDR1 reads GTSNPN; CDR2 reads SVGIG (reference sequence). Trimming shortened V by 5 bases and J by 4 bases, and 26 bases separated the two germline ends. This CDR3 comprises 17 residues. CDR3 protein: CAWGPFSDRILSYGYTF. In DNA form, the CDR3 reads TGTGCCTGGGGGCCATTTTCAGACAGGATTCTTTCCTATGGCTACACCTTC.

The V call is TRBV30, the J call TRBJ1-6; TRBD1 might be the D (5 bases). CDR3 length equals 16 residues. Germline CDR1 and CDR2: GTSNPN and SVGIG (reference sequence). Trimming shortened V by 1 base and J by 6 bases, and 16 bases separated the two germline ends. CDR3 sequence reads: CAWSGPGGSSNSPLHF. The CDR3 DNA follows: TGTGCCTGGAGTGGTCCCGGGGGGTCTAGTAATTCACCCCTCCACTTT. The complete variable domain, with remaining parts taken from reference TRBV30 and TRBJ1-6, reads SQTIHQWPATLVQPVGSPLSLECTVEGTSNPNLYWYRQAAGRGLQLLFYSVGIGQISSEVPQNLSASRPQDRQFILSSKKLLLSDSGFYLCAWSGPGGSSNSPLHFGNGTRLTVT.

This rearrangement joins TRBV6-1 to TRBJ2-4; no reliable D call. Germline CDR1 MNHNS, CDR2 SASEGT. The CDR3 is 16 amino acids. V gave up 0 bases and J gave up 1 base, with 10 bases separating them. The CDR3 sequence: CASSEANVVAKNIQYF. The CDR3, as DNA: TGTGCCAGCAGTGAAGCTAACGTGGTGGCCAAAAACATTCAGTACTTC.

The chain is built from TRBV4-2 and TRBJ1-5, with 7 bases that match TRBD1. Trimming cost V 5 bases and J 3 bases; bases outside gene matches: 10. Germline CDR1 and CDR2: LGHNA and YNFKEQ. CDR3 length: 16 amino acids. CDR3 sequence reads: CASSYTGTANNQPQHF. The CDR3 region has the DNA TGTGCCAGCAGCTATACCGGGACAGCAAACAATCAGCCCCAGCATTTT.

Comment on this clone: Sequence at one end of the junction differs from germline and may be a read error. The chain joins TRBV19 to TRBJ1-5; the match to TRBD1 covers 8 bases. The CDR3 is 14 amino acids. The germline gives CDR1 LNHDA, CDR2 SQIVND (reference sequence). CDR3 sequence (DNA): TGTGCCAGTAGTTCGTCAGGGGGCAACCAGCCCCAGCATTTT. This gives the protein CASSSSGGNQPQHF.

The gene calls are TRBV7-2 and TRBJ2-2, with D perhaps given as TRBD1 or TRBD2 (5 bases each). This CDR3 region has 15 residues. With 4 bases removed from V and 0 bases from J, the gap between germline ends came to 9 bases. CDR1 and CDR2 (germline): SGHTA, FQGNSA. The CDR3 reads CASSWGTANTGELFF. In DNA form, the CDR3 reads TGTGCCAGCAGCTGGGGGACGGCGAACACCGGGGAGCTGTTTTTT.

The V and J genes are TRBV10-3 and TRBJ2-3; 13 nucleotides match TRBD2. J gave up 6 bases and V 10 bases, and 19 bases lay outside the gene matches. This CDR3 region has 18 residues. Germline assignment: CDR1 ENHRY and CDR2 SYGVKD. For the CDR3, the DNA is TGTGCCAGCAGCAGCCCACTCGGGACTAGCGGGGTCGAGGATACGCAGTATTTT. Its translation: CASSSPLGTSGVEDTQYF.

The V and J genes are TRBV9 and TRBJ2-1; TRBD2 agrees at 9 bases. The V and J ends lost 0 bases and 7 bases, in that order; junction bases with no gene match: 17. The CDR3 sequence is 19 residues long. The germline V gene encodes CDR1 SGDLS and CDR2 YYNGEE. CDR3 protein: CASSVGTGTRRGGLNEQFF. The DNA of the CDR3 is TGTGCCAGCAGCGTAGGAACAGGGACACGGCGGGGGGGCCTAAATGAGCAGTTCTTC.

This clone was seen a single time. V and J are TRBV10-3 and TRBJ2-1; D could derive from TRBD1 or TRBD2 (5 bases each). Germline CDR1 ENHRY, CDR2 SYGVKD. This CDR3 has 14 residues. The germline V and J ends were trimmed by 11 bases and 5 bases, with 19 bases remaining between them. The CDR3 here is CASGREPVDNEQFF. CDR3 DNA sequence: TGTGCCTCAGGGAGAGAACCAGTGGACAATGAGCAGTTCTTC.

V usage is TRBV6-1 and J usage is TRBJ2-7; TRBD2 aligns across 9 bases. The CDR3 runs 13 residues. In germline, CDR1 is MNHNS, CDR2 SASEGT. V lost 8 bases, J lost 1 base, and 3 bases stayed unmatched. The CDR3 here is CASRSGGSYEQYF. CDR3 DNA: TGTGCCAGCCGGAGCGGGGGGTCCTACGAGCAGTACTTC.

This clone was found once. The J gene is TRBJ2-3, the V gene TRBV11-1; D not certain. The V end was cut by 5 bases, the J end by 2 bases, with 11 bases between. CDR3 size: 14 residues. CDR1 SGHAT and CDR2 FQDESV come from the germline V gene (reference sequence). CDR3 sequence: CASSPNVLTDTQYF. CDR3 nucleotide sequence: TGTGCCAGCAGCCCTAACGTTCTCACAGATACGCAGTATTTT. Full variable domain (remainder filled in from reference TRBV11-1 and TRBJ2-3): EAEVAQSPRYKITEKSQAVAFWCDPISGHATLYWYRQILGQGPELLVQFQDESVVDDSQLPKDRFSAERLKGVDSTLKIQPAELGDSAMYLCASSPNVLTDTQYFGPGTRLTVL.

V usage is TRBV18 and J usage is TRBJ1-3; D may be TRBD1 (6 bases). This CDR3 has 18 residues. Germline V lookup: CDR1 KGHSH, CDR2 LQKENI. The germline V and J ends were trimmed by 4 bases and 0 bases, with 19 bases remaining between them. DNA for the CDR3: TGTGCCAGCTCACTGGACCCTTACAGGGTTTTCTCTGGAAACACCATATATTTT. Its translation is CASSLDPYRVFSGNTIYF.

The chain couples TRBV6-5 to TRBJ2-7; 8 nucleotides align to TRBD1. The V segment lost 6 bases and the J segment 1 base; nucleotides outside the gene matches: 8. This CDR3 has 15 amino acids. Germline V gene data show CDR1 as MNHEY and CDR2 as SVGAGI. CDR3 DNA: TGTGCCAGCAGCCAGGACAGGGACCCATCCTACGAGCAGTACTTC. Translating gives CASSQDRDPSYEQYF.

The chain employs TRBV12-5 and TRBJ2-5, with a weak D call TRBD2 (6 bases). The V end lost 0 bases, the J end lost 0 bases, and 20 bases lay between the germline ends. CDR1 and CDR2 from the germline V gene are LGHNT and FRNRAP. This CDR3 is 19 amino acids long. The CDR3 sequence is CASGLVAKSSGLHQETQYF. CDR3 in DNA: TGTGCTAGTGGTTTGGTAGCCAAATCTTCGGGACTCCACCAAGAGACCCAGTACTTC.

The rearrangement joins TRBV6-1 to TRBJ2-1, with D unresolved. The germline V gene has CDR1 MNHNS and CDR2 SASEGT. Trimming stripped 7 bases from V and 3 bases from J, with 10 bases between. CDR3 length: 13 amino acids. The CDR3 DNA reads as TGTGCCAGCAAGGTAGCTCGCTACAATGAGCAGTTCTTC. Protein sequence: CASKVARYNEQFF.

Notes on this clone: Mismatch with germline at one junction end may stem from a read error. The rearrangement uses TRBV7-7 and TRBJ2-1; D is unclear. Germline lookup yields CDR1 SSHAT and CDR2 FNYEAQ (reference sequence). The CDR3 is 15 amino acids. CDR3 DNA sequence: TGTGCTAGCAGCTTAGACGGGCAAGCCTACAATGAGCAGTTCTTC. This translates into CASSLDGQAYNEQFF.

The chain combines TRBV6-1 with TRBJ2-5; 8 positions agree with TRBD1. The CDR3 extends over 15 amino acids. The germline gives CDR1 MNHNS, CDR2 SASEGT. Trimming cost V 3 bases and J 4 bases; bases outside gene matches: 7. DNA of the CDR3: TGTGCCAGCAGTGATGGGGACAGGCGAGGAGAGACCCAGTACTTC. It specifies CASSDGDRRGETQYF.

The CDR3 bases are TGCGCCAGCAGTGAGTCTAGTCGAGAGACCCAGTACTTC. This sequence encodes CASSESSRETQYF. The chain links TRBV10-1 to TRBJ2-5; D unclear. Per the germline V gene, CDR1 is WNHNN and CDR2 is SYGVQD (reference sequence). V shed 0 bases and J shed 4 bases, with 6 bases lying between them. This CDR3 region has 13 residues.

CDR3 in DNA: TGTGCCAGCAGGCGAGGGGGGGCCCAACTGTTTTTT. Its translation is CASRRGGAQLFF. This chain connects TRBV25-1 to TRBJ1-4, with a tentative D call TRBD1 (6 bases). Trimming removed 6 bases from V and 12 bases from J, with 14 bases in between. Germline V CDR1 and CDR2: MGHDK, SYGVNS. The CDR3 has 12 amino acids.

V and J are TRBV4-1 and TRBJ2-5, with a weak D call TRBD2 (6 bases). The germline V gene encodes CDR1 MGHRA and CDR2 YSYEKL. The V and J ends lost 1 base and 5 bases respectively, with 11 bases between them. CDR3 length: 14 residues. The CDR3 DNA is TGCGCCAGCAGCCAAGTCCAACGGGAGGAGACCCAGTACTTC. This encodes CASSQVQREETQYF.

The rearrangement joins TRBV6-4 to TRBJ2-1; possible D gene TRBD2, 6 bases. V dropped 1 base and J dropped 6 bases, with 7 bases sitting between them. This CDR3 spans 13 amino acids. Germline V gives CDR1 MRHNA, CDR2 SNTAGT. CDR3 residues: CASSDLGGNEQFF. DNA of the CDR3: TGTGCCAGCAGTGACTTGGGGGGCAATGAGCAGTTCTTC.